This T cell receptor beta chain was identified in a study of blood T cell repertoires in COVID-19. Study-wide background: The United States, Italy and Spain supplied acute and convalescent COVID-19 samples. Nucleic acid was either cDNA or gDNA, and it came from T cells, B-cell-depleted T cells, or PBMCs.

This CDR3 spans 16 amino acids. With 5 bases clipped from V and 5 bases from J, the junction kept 11 bases outside the gene matches. From germline, CDR1 is SGHTA and CDR2 FQGNSA. Authors' analysis steps: Reference gene primer amplification yielded estimated nucleated cell counts. TCRdb keeps only in-frame clones here, not all; method: immunoSEQ multiplex PCR. That table supplies the V and J calls and clone size; D and trimming were determined from the DNA. The sample has under 200,000 clones, approximately 87% seen once. This clonotype was obtained from a man aged 18 to 29 with active or convalescent COVID-19. The genes are TRBV7-2 and TRBJ1-4, with TRBD1 matching 7 bases. Sequencing was done on a sample of peripheral blood. This CDR3 is CASSQKTTGRNEKLFF. The CDR3 DNA reads as TGTGCCAGCAGCCAGAAAACGACAGGGCGCAATGAAAAACTGTTTTTT.